These 24 T cell receptor beta chains share one sample of origin, sequenced in a study of OX40 agonist ivuxolimab in advanced cancers. Measured with immunoSEQ multiplex PCR; TCRdb has only the in-frame clones, and not every one. The data hold more than 80,000 clones, with about 90% observed a single time. The source material was CD4+ or CD8+ T cells sorted from blood, sampled in a trial of the OX40 agonist ivuxolimab. The receptors were gathered from an adult with an advanced solid tumor such as melanoma, head and neck, liver or kidney cancer.

A few counts support this clone. The chain recombines TRBV5-4 with TRBJ2-7; no reliable D call. Trimming stripped 0 bases from V and 5 bases from J, with 3 bases between. This CDR3 is 11 amino acids long. The germline V gene encodes CDR1 SGHNT and CDR2 YYREEE (reference sequence). The CDR3 sequence is CASSLAHEQYF. The CDR3, as DNA: TGTGCCAGCAGCTTGGCCCACGAGCAGTACTTC.

With regard to this clone: The same CDR3 is also encoded by other DNA sequences in this sample. The chain couples TRBV20-1 to TRBJ2-7; 8 bases map to TRBD2. This CDR3 spans 11 amino acids. V dropped 6 bases and J dropped 7; count of bases not matched to a gene: 5. Germline lookup yields CDR1 DFQATT and CDR2 SNEGSKA (reference sequence). In DNA, the CDR3 is TGCAGTGCCACCCCGGGGGGGGAGCAGTACTTC. Encoded protein: CSATPGGEQYF.

The chain couples TRBV9 to TRBJ2-2; 14 bases line up with TRBD2. From germline, CDR1 is SGDLS and CDR2 YYNGEE. The CDR3 runs 18 residues. The ends lost 0 bases at V and 7 bases at J; junction bases unmatched: 8. DNA of the CDR3: TGTGCCAGCAGCGTAGGACTAGCGGGAGGGCCTATCTTCGGGGAGCTGTTTTTT. This gives the protein CASSVGLAGGPIFGELFF.

The gene calls are TRBV2 and TRBJ2-7; 9 positions agree with TRBD1. CDR3 length equals 14 residues. The trim removed 6 bases at V and 2 bases at J, leaving 5 bases unmatched. Looked up from germline, CDR1 is SNHLY and CDR2 is FYNNEI. The CDR3 loop is CASRRQGETYEQYF. The CDR3 DNA reads TGTGCCAGCAGAAGACAGGGGGAGACCTACGAGCAGTACTTC. Full variable domain (missing parts from reference TRBV2 and TRBJ2-7): EPEVTQTPSHQVTQMGQEVILRCVPISNHLYFYWYRQILGQKVEFLVSFYNNEISEKSEIFDDQFSVERPDGSNFTLKIRSTKLEDSAMYFCASRRQGETYEQYFGPGTRLTVT.

The chain is built from TRBV28 and TRBJ1-5; 7 nucleotides match TRBD1. CDR1 is MDHEN, CDR2 SYDVKM, per germline. Germline trimming cut 5 bases from V and 0 bases from J; bases unmatched to any gene: 7. There are 16 residues in the CDR3. The CDR3 sequence is CASSRSQGGSNQPQHF. Here the CDR3 DNA reads TGTGCCAGCAGTCGGAGCCAGGGGGGTAGCAATCAGCCCCAGCATTTT.

This chain joins TRBV13 and TRBJ2-3, with D hard to call. The CDR3 extends over 12 amino acids. Trimming cost V 5 bases and J 0 bases, with 3 bases left between them. Germline V gene data show CDR1 as PRHDT and CDR2 as FYEKMQ (reference sequence). In DNA form, the CDR3 reads TGTGCCAGCAGCCCTAGCACAGATACGCAGTATTTT. This translates into CASSPSTDTQYF.

The V and J genes are TRBV6-1 and TRBJ1-4, with 7 positions matching TRBD1. CDR3 length: 15 amino acids. The V gene's germline CDR1 is MNHNS and CDR2 SASEGT. V lost 6 bases and J lost 5; bases outside the gene matches: 9. CDR3 sequence reads: CASSSDRDGNEKLFF. The CDR3 DNA sequence: TGTGCCAGCAGCAGCGACAGGGACGGAAATGAAAAACTGTTTTTT.

In nucleotides, the CDR3 is TGTGCCAGCAGCCATCAACTAGCCGCTACGAACACCGGGGAGCTGTTTTTT. This translates into CASSHQLAATNTGELFF. V and J are TRBV7-9 and TRBJ2-2; possibly TRBD2 for D (6 bases). Trimming shortened V by 5 bases and J by 0 bases, and 16 bases separated the two germline ends. The CDR3 has 17 amino acids. Germline lookup yields CDR1 SEHNR and CDR2 FQNEAQ (reference sequence).

The genes are TRBV7-6 and TRBJ2-7, with D possibly being TRBD1 or TRBD2 (5 bases each). Germline CDR1 is SGHVS and CDR2 is FNYEAQ. The CDR3 length is 14 residues. V dropped 5 bases and J dropped 0 bases, with 11 bases sitting between them. CDR3 sequence reads: CASSPGALSYEQYF. The CDR3, as DNA: TGTGCCAGCAGCCCCGGGGCCCTCTCCTACGAGCAGTACTTC.

The V gene is TRBV6-5, the J gene TRBJ2-2; D may be TRBD1 (5 bases). V was trimmed by 6 bases and J by 3 bases, leaving 8 bases between them. The CDR3 extends over 13 amino acids. CDR1 and CDR2 from the germline V gene are MNHEY and SVGAGI. Written as DNA, the CDR3 is TGTGCCAGCAGCCTAGGGGACACCGGGGAGCTGTTTTTT. This encodes CASSLGDTGELFF.

This chain connects TRBV28 to TRBJ2-7, with no clear D. This CDR3 spans 12 amino acids. V lost 3 bases and J lost 3, with 6 bases in between. CDR1 is MDHEN, CDR2 SYDVKM, per germline. The CDR3 coding sequence is TGTGCCAGCAGTTTGAACCGCTACGAGCAGTACTTC. Protein: CASSLNRYEQYF.

The V gene is TRBV5-4, the J gene TRBJ2-7; 10 bases are a match to TRBD2. The V gene's germline CDR1 is SGHNT and CDR2 YYREEE (reference sequence). The CDR3 contains 16 residues. Unmatched junction bases numbered 6, after V lost 0 bases and J lost 3 bases. Here the CDR3 reads CASSLVPSGRGYEQYF. The CDR3 nucleotides read TGTGCCAGCAGCTTGGTTCCTAGCGGGAGAGGCTACGAGCAGTACTTC.

The chain employs TRBV5-1 and TRBJ2-7; TRBD2 aligns across 9 bases. J lost 4 bases, V lost 0 bases, and 5 bases had no gene match. The CDR3 runs 15 residues. Germline values: CDR1 SGHRS, CDR2 YFSETQ. The CDR3 reads CASSLDQSGGYEQYF. As DNA, the CDR3 is TGCGCCAGCAGCTTGGACCAAAGCGGGGGGTACGAGCAGTACTTC.

The chain is built from TRBV15 and TRBJ2-3; the D gene is possibly TRBD2 (6 bases). Deletions cut 1 base from V and 12 bases from J, with 14 bases between. This CDR3 contains 13 residues. Per the germline V gene, CDR1 is LNHNV and CDR2 is YYDKDF (reference sequence). The CDR3 DNA sequence: TGTGCCACCAGCAGAGCCGGGACTTATTACCAGTATTTT. Protein product: CATSRAGTYYQYF.

Here the CDR3 DNA reads TGTGCCAGCAGCCGAGCGGGGGCCGGGACCCTCTACGAGCAGTACTTC. Amino acid sequence: CASSRAGAGTLYEQYF. This rearrangement joins TRBV7-9 to TRBJ2-7, with TRBD2 matching 8 bases. The CDR3 length is 16 residues. V lost 5 bases, J lost 3 bases, and 12 bases stayed unmatched. Germline V CDR1 and CDR2: SEHNR, FQNEAQ (reference sequence).

The CDR3 spells CASSALRDRSRPAEAFF. CDR3 nucleotide sequence: TGTGCCAGCAGTGCCCTCCGGGACAGGTCGCGGCCCGCTGAAGCTTTCTTT. The V gene is TRBV28, the J gene TRBJ1-1, with TRBD1 identical over 8 bases. Per germline, CDR1 MDHEN and CDR2 SYDVKM. V gave up 5 bases and J gave up 6 bases; unmatched junction bases: 17. The CDR3 runs to 17 residues.

V gene TRBV4-1 combines with J gene TRBJ2-1, with D unclear. Between the trimmed V and J ends, which lost 0 bases and 12 bases, there was a span of 12 bases. This CDR3 is built from 13 residues. Per the germline V gene, CDR1 is MGHRA and CDR2 is YSYEKL. This CDR3 reads CASSQEQISRQFF. The CDR3 DNA reads as TGCGCCAGCAGCCAAGAACAGATCTCCAGGCAGTTCTTC.

The genes are TRBV19 and TRBJ2-2, with 11 nucleotides matching TRBD2. V was pared by 11 bases and J by 1 base, with 3 bases of the junction left unmatched. The germline CDR1 and CDR2 sequences are LNHDA and SQIVND (reference sequence). There are 14 residues in the CDR3. CDR3 amino acids: CAGGTSGNTGELFF. The CDR3 DNA follows: TGTGCCGGAGGGACTAGCGGGAACACCGGGGAGCTGTTTTTT.

This chain connects TRBV5-6 to TRBJ2-2; 7 bases align to TRBD2. There are 15 residues in the CDR3. Germline V CDR1 and CDR2: SGHDT, YYEEEE. The junction had 9 bases not matched to a gene; V was cut back by 3 bases and J by 7 bases. CDR3 in amino acids: CASSYLRELDGELFF. The CDR3 DNA reads as TGTGCCAGCAGCTACTTGCGGGAGCTGGACGGGGAGCTGTTTTTT.

The chain joins TRBV4-1 to TRBJ1-5, with D perhaps TRBD1 (5 bases). The V end was cut by 8 bases, the J end by 2 bases, with 19 bases between. The CDR3 is 16 residues long. Germline-derived CDR1 and CDR2 are MGHRA and YSYEKL. In DNA form, the CDR3 reads TGCGCCAGCGCCTTCCGGGGCCCTGGGGGCAATCAGCCCCAGCATTTT. This codes for CASAFRGPGGNQPQHF.

This clone appeared a single time. The chain is built from TRBV15 and TRBJ2-7; 11 bases are shared with TRBD1. The CDR3 extends over 16 amino acids. V trimming: 3 bases; J trimming: 2 bases; junction bases outside the gene matches: 6. The germline V gene has CDR1 LNHNV and CDR2 YYDKDF (reference sequence). Here the CDR3 DNA reads TGTGCCACCAGCAGTCGCCCGGGACAGGGGGCCTACGAGCAGTACTTC. This encodes CATSSRPGQGAYEQYF.

The CDR3 region is CASSRGTYEQYF. CDR3 sequence (DNA): TGTGCCTCTTCCAGGGGAACCTACGAGCAGTACTTC. This chain connects TRBV30 to TRBJ2-7, with a possible D match to TRBD1 (6 bases). Per the germline V gene, CDR1 is GTSNPN and CDR2 is SVGIG (reference sequence). CDR3 length: 12 amino acids. Trimming stripped 7 bases from V and 2 bases from J, with 12 bases between.

This chain connects TRBV5-1 to TRBJ1-1; no reliable D call. Germline V gene sequence: CDR1 SGHRS, CDR2 YFSETQ. Trimming took 2 bases from V and 3 from J, leaving 8 bases between them. The CDR3 has 13 amino acids. Here the CDR3 DNA reads TGCGCCAGCAGCTTAACGGCTGACACTGAAGCTTTCTTT. Residues: CASSLTADTEAFF.

The rearrangement links TRBV27 to TRBJ1-1; tentatively, D is TRBD1 (5 bases). Trimming took 1 base from V and 6 from J, leaving 15 bases between them. This CDR3 has 15 amino acids. CDR1 is MNHEY and CDR2 is SMNVEV in the germline V gene (reference sequence). This chain's CDR3 is CASSLYGQGLSEAFF. Here the CDR3 DNA reads TGTGCCAGCAGTTTATATGGGCAGGGACTTTCTGAAGCTTTCTTT.